The rows below give T cell receptor beta chains drawn from one sample of a study of response to subunit inactivated influenza vaccine. Each CDR3 protein gets one entry after TCRdb re-called the RT-PCR reads with MiXCR. Found here are about 700,000 distinct CDR3 sequences, about a sixth of them singletons; the top ten hold about 9.9%. The sample here was PBMCs from blood, taken 12 days after vaccination. Every receptor here comes from a man over 45 who received an inactivated influenza vaccine. CDR3s include the opening cysteine and the closing phenylalanine or tryptophan. A D gene is named only where the DNA matches it firmly. Clone size is shown for a subset of rows, as once, few, many or a class of expanded clone.

.	15	TRBD2	TRBV5-6	TRBJ2-4	CASSLAPVSGGIQYF	TGTGCCAGCAGCTTGGCCCCGGTTAGCGGGGGAATTCAGTACTTC
.	12	.	TRBV29-1	TRBJ2-2	CSAILGTGELFF	TGCAGCGCGATCTTGGGCACCGGGGAGCTGTTTTTT
few	14	.	TRBV11-2	TRBJ2-7	CASRVQTLSYEQYF	TGTGCCAGCAGAGTGCAGACGCTCTCCTACGAGCAGTACTTC
.	17	TRBD2	TRBV14	TRBJ2-1	CASSLLAGGRAYNEQFF	TGTGCCAGCAGCCTACTAGCGGGAGGAAGGGCTTACAATGAGCAGTTCTTC
.	15	TRBD2	TRBV7-3	TRBJ2-1	CASSLMGGGNNEQFF	TGTGCCAGCAGCTTAATGGGCGGGGGTAACAATGAGCAGTTCTTC
.	14	.	TRBV27	TRBJ1-5	CASSPRGLNQPQHF	TGTGCCAGCAGTCCACGGGGGCTCAATCAGCCCCAGCATTTT
many	13	.	TRBV12-3/TRBV12-4	TRBJ1-1	CASSSRAGTEAFF	TGTGCCAGCAGTTCCAGGGCAGGAACTGAAGCTTTCTTT
.	12	.	TRBV12-3/TRBV12-4	TRBJ1-6	CASRLSNSPLHF	TGTGCCAGCAGGTTATCAAATTCACCCCTCCACTTT
.	17	TRBD2	TRBV5-1	TRBJ2-2	CASSSRQAGGNTGELFF	TGCGCCAGCAGCTCACGCCAAGCGGGGGGAAACACCGGGGAGCTGTTTTTT
few	15	.	TRBV5-5	TRBJ2-6	CASSGTFGRTNVLTF	TGTGCCAGCAGCGGAACCTTTGGCAGAACCAACGTCCTGACTTTC
few	15	TRBD1	TRBV6-2/TRBV6-3	TRBJ2-5	CASSYGDRVEETQYF	TGTGCCAGCAGTTACGGGGACAGGGTTGAAGAGACCCAGTACTTC
.	14	TRBD1	TRBV30	TRBJ1-5	CAWRAKGGVQPQHF	TGTGCCTGGAGGGCAAAAGGGGGCGTTCAGCCCCAGCATTTT
.	12	.	TRBV20-1	TRBJ2-5	CSVTLHQETQYF	TGCAGTGTCACACTTCACCAAGAGACCCAGTACTTC
.	12	.	TRBV28	TRBJ2-3	CASSLWSDTQYF	TGTGCCAGCAGTTTATGGTCAGATACGCAGTATTTT
.	14	.	TRBV6-1	TRBJ1-1	CASSSIGAGTEAFF	TGTGCCAGCAGCTCTATCGGGGCTGGCACTGAAGCTTTCTTT
many	14	.	TRBV11-2	TRBJ2-1	CASSLLYQGYEQFF	TGTGCCAGCAGCTTACTATACCAGGGCTATGAGCAGTTCTTC
many	13	.	TRBV6-6	TRBJ1-5	CASTQGLNQPQHF	TGTGCCAGCACTCAAGGGCTAAATCAGCCCCAGCATTTT
.	15	.	TRBV6-1	TRBJ1-2	CASSDQGGPVYGYTF	TGTGCCAGCAGTGACCAGGGTGGTCCAGTCTATGGCTACACCTTC
.	17	TRBD2	TRBV4-2	TRBJ2-1	CASSQVSWSGGESEQFF	TGTGCCAGCAGCCAAGTGTCCTGGTCGGGGGGGGAGAGTGAGCAGTTCTTC
few	14	.	TRBV4-3	TRBJ2-4	CASSQDRKGDIQYF	TGCGCCAGCAGCCAAGATAGGAAGGGGGACATTCAGTACTTC
.	14	.	TRBV10-3	TRBJ2-7	CAISELASAYEQYF	TGTGCCATCAGTGAGCTGGCTAGCGCATACGAGCAGTACTTC
.	13	.	TRBV5-1	TRBJ2-7	CASSFLGDYEQYF	TGCGCCAGCAGCTTCCTAGGCGACTACGAGCAGTACTTC
.	13	.	TRBV6-4	TRBJ1-1	CASSEARNTEAFF	TGTGCCAGCAGTGAGGCTCGAAACACTGAAGCTTTCTTT
.	16	TRBD2	TRBV20-1	TRBJ2-1	CRKTSGSFKSYNEEFF	TGCAGGAAGACTAGCGGGAGTTTTAAGTCCTACAATGAGGAGTTCTTC
.	14	.	TRBV28	TRBJ2-5	CASTSSPNKETQYF	TGTGCCAGCACCAGTTCCCCTAATAAAGAGACCCAGTACTTC
many	13	.	TRBV28	TRBJ2-3	CASSSSSTDTQYF	TGTGCCAGCAGTTCGTCGTCCACAGATACGCAGTATTTT
few	13	.	TRBV18	TRBJ2-5	CASSQGIQETQYF	TGTGCCAGCTCACAGGGGATCCAAGAGACCCAGTACTTC
.	14	TRBD1	TRBV12-3/TRBV12-4	TRBJ1-4	CASSFETGGEKLFF	TGTGCCAGCAGTTTTGAGACAGGGGGTGAAAAACTGTTTTTT
many	15	.	TRBV3-1	TRBJ1-2	CASSQDSGPPYGYTF	TGTGCCAGCAGCCAAGATTCGGGACCGCCCTATGGCTACACCTTC
few	16	TRBD2	TRBV4-3	TRBJ2-1	CASSQATGGPMNEQFF	TGCGCCAGCAGCCAAGCTACGGGAGGGCCGATGAATGAGCAGTTCTTC
.	15	.	TRBV20-1	TRBJ2-1	CSARSRGWSYNEQFF	TGCAGTGCTAGATCCCGTGGTTGGTCCTACAATGAGCAGTTCTTC
many	14	TRBD1	TRBV12-3/TRBV12-4	TRBJ1-1	CASSQDRPGTEAFF	TGTGCCAGCAGTCAGGACAGGCCTGGGACTGAAGCTTTCTTT
few	15	.	TRBV3-1	TRBJ1-4	CASSQRQVLNEKLFF	TGTGCCAGCAGCCAACGACAGGTTCTTAATGAAAAACTGTTTTTT
few	14	.	TRBV29-1	TRBJ2-7	CSAGGGGRTYEQYF	TGCAGCGCCGGCGGCGGAGGACGAACCTACGAGCAGTACTTC
few	15	TRBD1	TRBV7-8	TRBJ2-7	CASSLRTGIHYEQYF	TGTGCCAGCAGCCTGAGGACAGGGATACACTACGAGCAGTACTTC
.	15	TRBD2	TRBV7-9	TRBJ2-1	CASSRTSGRNNEQFF	TGTGCCAGCAGCCGGACTAGCGGGAGAAACAATGAGCAGTTCTTC
few	15	TRBD1	TRBV27	TRBJ1-2	CASSLRPGGSGGYTF	TGTGCCAGCAGTTTAAGGCCAGGGGGCAGCGGTGGCTACACCTTC
.	14	.	TRBV6-7	TRBJ1-5	CASSDTGTNQPQHF	TGTGCCAGCAGTGATACAGGGACTAACCAGCCCCAGCATTTT
few	15	TRBD1	TRBV9	TRBJ1-2	CASSVGVGGNYGYTF	TGTGCCAGCAGCGTAGGGGTAGGGGGCAACTATGGCTACACCTTC
.	12	.	TRBV15	TRBJ2-3	CATSRDLSTQYF	TGTGCCACCAGCAGAGATTTAAGTACGCAGTATTTT
few	15	.	TRBV5-1	TRBJ2-3	CASSLADFLTDTQYF	TGCGCCAGCAGCTTGGCCGATTTTCTAACAGATACGCAGTATTTT
.	14	.	TRBV20-1	TRBJ1-1	CSAEKEGGNTEAFF	TGCAGTGCCGAAAAGGAGGGAGGGAACACTGAAGCTTTCTTT
few	14	.	TRBV28	TRBJ1-4	CASSNREPNEKLFF	TGTGCCAGCAGTAACCGGGAACCTAATGAAAAACTGTTTTTT